Each of the 23 T cell receptor beta chains below was sequenced from the same sample in a study of T cell repertoires in ileal Crohn's disease. Sequenced by immunoSEQ multiplex PCR; TCRdb stores in-frame clones only, minus some. Among 15,000 to 20,000 clones, 93% were seen once, and the ten largest hold 3% to 3.5%. The sequencing sample was made of ileal tissue. Every receptor here comes from an adult with Crohn's disease.

This chain links TRBV14 with TRBJ1-1, with 7 bases that match TRBD1. CDR3 length: 16 residues. V lost 3 bases, J lost 6 bases, and 13 bases stayed unmatched. The germline V gene encodes CDR1 SGHDN and CDR2 FVKESK. CDR3 DNA sequence: TGTGCCAGCAGCCATATCACAGGGGTCATTTCCGCTGAAGCTTTCTTT. Its translation: CASSHITGVISAEAFF.

This chain uses TRBV19 with TRBJ2-3; D is unresolved. Trimming shortened V by 4 bases and J by 2 bases, and 4 bases separated the two germline ends. The germline gives CDR1 LNHDA, CDR2 SQIVND (reference sequence). The CDR3 extends over 12 amino acids. The CDR3 DNA sequence: TGTGCCAGTAGTACAAACACAGATACGCAGTATTTT. Protein product: CASSTNTDTQYF.

The V call is TRBV5-1, the J call TRBJ1-6, with D unclear. Trimming removed 3 bases from V and 6 bases from J, with 10 bases in between. From germline, CDR1 is SGHRS and CDR2 YFSETQ. The CDR3 runs to 14 residues. CDR3 region: CASSSSGFNSPLHF. CDR3 in DNA: TGCGCCAGCAGCTCCAGCGGGTTTAATTCACCCCTCCACTTT.

The chain joins TRBV15 to TRBJ1-2; D might be TRBD1 (5 bases). The CDR3 sequence is 16 residues long. With 3 bases removed from V and 4 bases from J, the gap between germline ends came to 18 bases. CDR1 and CDR2 (germline): LNHNV, YYDKDF (reference sequence). CDR3 loop: CATSSGAMTVRYGYTF. The CDR3 nucleotides are TGTGCCACCAGCAGTGGGGCCATGACGGTGCGCTATGGCTACACCTTC.

The gene calls are TRBV6-6 and TRBJ1-1; TRBD1 matches 9 bases. The CDR3 is made up of 14 amino acids. J gave up 4 bases and V 6 bases, and 6 bases lay outside the gene matches. The V gene's germline CDR1 is MNHNY and CDR2 SVGAGI (reference sequence). CDR3 nucleotide sequence: TGTGCCAGCAGGAAGACAGGGGGTGGCACTGAAGCTTTCTTT. Amino acid sequence: CASRKTGGGTEAFF.

The V gene is TRBV11-2, the J gene TRBJ2-7; D is possibly TRBD2 (7 bases). Germline V CDR1 and CDR2: SGHAT, FQNNGV. V lost 3 bases, J lost 2 bases, and 11 bases lay in between. This CDR3 has 14 amino acids. The DNA of the CDR3 is TGTGCCAGCAGCTTCGACGGGGGGCCCTACGAGCAGTACTTC. Amino acids: CASSFDGGPYEQYF.

The rearrangement joins TRBV7-2 to TRBJ2-7; the match to TRBD1 covers 9 bases. The CDR3 totals 14 residues. Germline trimming cut 5 bases from V and 3 bases from J; bases unmatched to any gene: 5. Germline CDR1 and CDR2: SGHTA and FQGNSA. The CDR3 region has the DNA TGTGCCAGCAGCAGAGAGACAGGGGGCTACGAGCAGTACTTC. Translation: CASSRETGGYEQYF. The variable domain in full, completed from reference TRBV7-2 and TRBJ2-7, reads GAGVSQSPSNKVTEKGKDVELRCDPISGHTALYWYRQSLGQGLEFLIYFQGNSAPDKSGLPSDRFSAERTGGSVSTLTIQRTQQEDSAVYLCASSRETGGYEQYFGPGTRLTVT.

The chain recombines TRBV5-6 with TRBJ2-1, with 8 bases identical to TRBD2. CDR1 SGHDT and CDR2 YYEEEE come from the germline V gene. This CDR3 is built from 17 residues. V shed 2 bases and J 5 bases; nucleotides not matched to a gene: 12. In DNA, the CDR3 is TGTGCCAGCAGCTTAGTCGTGTCTAGCGGGCCGGACAATGAGCAGTTCTTC. Its protein product is CASSLVVSSGPDNEQFF.

The chain carries TRBV25-1 and TRBJ2-3, with 8 bases identical to TRBD2. J lost 2 bases, V lost 1 base, and 8 bases had no gene match. From germline, CDR1 is MGHDK and CDR2 SYGVNS. This CDR3 has 17 residues. The CDR3 region has the DNA TGTGCCAGCAGTGAATCAACAACTAGCGGTTTCACAGATACGCAGTATTTT. Encoded protein: CASSESTTSGFTDTQYF.

The genes are TRBV7-8 and TRBJ1-1; D not certain. This CDR3 comprises 14 residues. V dropped 1 base and J dropped 0 bases, with 6 bases sitting between them. CDR1 and CDR2 from the germline V gene are SGHVS and FQNEAQ. CDR3 in amino acids: CASSLGGVNTEAFF. For the CDR3, the DNA is TGTGCCAGCAGCTTAGGGGGAGTGAACACTGAAGCTTTCTTT. The whole variable domain, filled in from reference TRBV7-8 and TRBJ1-1, reads GAGVSQSPRYKVAKRGQDVALRCDPISGHVSLFWYQQALGQGPEFLTYFQNEAQLDKSGLPSDRFFAERPEGSVSTLKIQRTQQEDSAVYLCASSLGGVNTEAFFGQGTRLTVV.

The CDR3 region has the DNA TGTGCCAGCAGCCCAGGTTGGCAGGGGCCGCCGGGCTACGAGCAGTACTTC. It is translated as CASSPGWQGPPGYEQYF. The chain is built from TRBV11-2 and TRBJ2-7, with D maybe TRBD1 (6 bases). Trimming removed 5 bases at V and 3 bases at J, with 23 bases between. Germline CDR1 and CDR2: SGHAT and FQNNGV. The CDR3 loop spans 17 amino acids.

The chain couples TRBV27 to TRBJ2-7; D gene ambiguous. The germline V and J ends were trimmed by 4 bases and 6 bases, with 13 bases remaining between them. The germline V gene encodes CDR1 MNHEY and CDR2 SMNVEV (reference sequence). This CDR3 has 13 amino acids. The CDR3 region has the DNA TGTGCCAGCAGTTCCTTCGTACTCGGCGAGCAGTACTTC. It encodes CASSSFVLGEQYF.

This chain links TRBV29-1 with TRBJ2-5; TRBD2 agrees at 8 bases. Germline-derived CDR1 and CDR2 are SQVTM and ANQGSEA. This CDR3 has 12 residues. V shed 7 bases, J shed 3 bases, and the junction held 4 bases outside the gene matches. In DNA, the CDR3 is TGCAGCGCACAAGCGGGGGAAGAGACCCAGTACTTC. Its translation: CSAQAGEETQYF.

This rearrangement joins TRBV7-2 to TRBJ2-1; TRBD2 is a possible D gene (6 bases). The germline V gene encodes CDR1 SGHTA and CDR2 FQGNSA. CDR3 length equals 16 residues. V dropped 5 bases and J dropped 0 bases, with 14 bases sitting between them. In nucleotides, the CDR3 is TGTGCCAGCAGCGGACGCGGGGTTAGCTCCTACAATGAGCAGTTCTTC. This encodes CASSGRGVSSYNEQFF.

The chain carries TRBV5-5 and TRBJ2-3; D might be TRBD1 (6 bases). CDR3 length: 15 residues. The germline CDR1 and CDR2 sequences are SGHKS and YYEKEE (reference sequence). Between the trimmed V and J ends, which lost 1 base and 3 bases, there was a span of 12 bases. The CDR3 nucleotides are TGTGCCAGCAGCTTGCTACAGGGAGCAACAGATACGCAGTATTTT. It encodes CASSLLQGATDTQYF. Full variable domain (remainder filled in from reference TRBV5-5 and TRBJ2-3): DAGVTQSPTHLIKTRGQQVTLRCSPISGHKSVSWYQQVLGQGPQFIFQYYEKEERGRGNFPDRFSARQFPNYSSELNVNALLLGDSALYLCASSLLQGATDTQYFGPGTRLTVL.

The CDR3 coding sequence is TGTGCCAGCAGCTTAACCGGGGGGGATGAAATCGGGGAGCTGTTTTTT. Its translation is CASSLTGGDEIGELFF. This sequence joins TRBV7-3 and TRBJ2-2, with 8 positions matching TRBD2. The germline CDR1 and CDR2 sequences are SGHTA and FQGTGA. Trimming took 0 bases from V and 7 from J; bases not matched to a gene: 7. The CDR3 consists of 16 residues.

This clone occurred once. This sequence joins TRBV30 and TRBJ1-2; possible D gene TRBD1, 5 bases. The CDR3 has 14 amino acids. The germline V and J ends were trimmed by 0 bases and 8 bases, with 16 bases remaining between them. CDR1 and CDR2 from the germline V gene are GTSNPN and SVGIG (reference sequence). Here the CDR3 reads CAWSVRGRSDGYTF. CDR3 in DNA: TGTGCCTGGAGTGTAAGGGGCAGAAGCGACGGCTACACCTTC.

V gene TRBV2 combines with J gene TRBJ1-2; 10 bases map to TRBD1. The length of the CDR3 is 15 residues. Germline CDR1 SNHLY, CDR2 FYNNEI. After removal of 6 bases from V and 8 bases from J, the junction contained 12 bases not matched to a gene. CDR3 nucleotide sequence: TGTGCCAGCAGAGGTCTCCGGGACAGGGGACAGGGCTACACCTTC. Its protein is CASRGLRDRGQGYTF.

The rearrangement uses TRBV18 and TRBJ2-2; a weak D match, TRBD1 (6 bases). The germline V and J ends were trimmed by 0 bases and 0 bases, with 8 bases remaining between them. In germline, CDR1 is KGHSH, CDR2 LQKENI. The CDR3 sequence is 16 residues long. CDR3 region: CASSPPQGPNTGELFF. In DNA, the CDR3 is TGTGCCAGCTCACCACCCCAGGGGCCGAACACCGGGGAGCTGTTTTTT.

The chain employs TRBV5-1 and TRBJ2-3; 10 bases align to TRBD1. CDR1 is SGHRS, CDR2 YFSETQ, per germline. With 4 bases clipped from V and 2 bases from J, the junction kept 10 bases outside the gene matches. The CDR3 consists of 17 residues. CDR3 protein: CASSLTPGTGDTDTQYF. The CDR3 nucleotides are TGCGCCAGCAGCCTTACCCCCGGGACAGGGGACACAGATACGCAGTATTTT.

The V call is TRBV27, the J call TRBJ2-7, with D maybe TRBD1 (6 bases). The CDR3 consists of 15 residues. Germline CDR1 and CDR2: MNHEY and SMNVEV (reference sequence). V was pared by 2 bases and J by 11 bases, with 22 bases between. In DNA form, the CDR3 reads TGTGCCAGCAGTTTAGACCACCGGGACACACCTCTAAAGTACTTC. Amino acids: CASSLDHRDTPLKYF.

The gene calls are TRBV6-1 and TRBJ2-4, with a weak D call TRBD2 (5 bases). CDR1 is MNHNS, CDR2 SASEGT, per germline. V was cut by 6 bases and J by 0 bases, with 9 bases left in between. The CDR3 has 14 residues. This CDR3 is CASSPGLAKNIQYF. Written as DNA, the CDR3 is TGTGCCAGCAGCCCAGGACTAGCCAAAAACATTCAGTACTTC.

The chain combines TRBV7-9 with TRBJ2-7, with D perhaps TRBD2 (5 bases). Trimming took off 1 base at V and 3 bases at J, with 22 bases between the two ends. Germline values: CDR1 SEHNR, CDR2 FQNEAQ (reference sequence). This CDR3 spans 18 amino acids. The CDR3 nucleotides read TGTGCCAGCAGCTTAGGTGGTCGGCGGGCCCTAAGCCTCTACGAGCAGTACTTC. It specifies CASSLGGRRALSLYEQYF.